This TCR beta chain was identified during a study of regulatory T cells in long-lasting Graves disease. Study outcomes and limitations: Segments TRBV28, TRBJ1-2 and TRBJ2-5 showed preferential usage in persistent disease.

Comments on this clonotype: Its antigen is still unknown.

As for time point: persistent/refractory GD, antithyroid drugs over 5 years with positive TRAb. The TCR library used RNA extracted from PBMCs. Germline loops: CDR1 SNHLY, CDR2 FYNNEI. The CDR3 is 15 residues long. Trimming left V 1 base short and J 2 bases short, with 10 bases between. The authors built TCR beta libraries using iRepertoire HTBI primers and Arm-PCR of CDR3 regions. TCRdb recomputed calls from the multiplex PCR reads with MiXCR, one row per CDR3 protein. The table lists a few hundred thousand distinct CDR3 sequences, about 22% of them singletons. The specimen comprised peripheral blood mononuclear cells (PBMCs), sampled when the disease was refractory, from a patient treated with antithyroid drugs. The V call is TRBV2, the J call TRBJ2-3, with D unclear. The TCR originated in a female donor with Graves disease. This CDR3 is CASSEGSLSTDTQYF. CDR3 sequence (DNA): TGTGCCAGCAGTGAAGGTAGCCTTTCCACAGATACGCAGTATTTT.